This TCR beta chain was found in a study of identifying expanded T cells in peripheral blood. General study findings and limits: Variance in clone template counts between roughly two-week samples significantly increased with total template count across all healthy donors. Differentially abundant clones: around 1.2 between replicates, 16.4 at 2 to 3 weeks, less than 20 at four.

Germline V gives CDR1 SGHVS, CDR2 FNYEAQ. The CDR3 is made up of 17 amino acids. V was pared by 4 bases and J by 4 bases, with 11 bases of the junction left unmatched. Produced via immunoSEQ multiplex PCR; TCRdb's table is partial and in-frame only. The table records more than 45,000 clones, about four fifths of them present only once. Collection occurred without any documented infections or immune events in donors. A remark on this clone: What it binds is not known.

This chain uses TRBV7-6 with TRBJ2-2; 8 positions agree with TRBD2. Source material: blood. This TCR came from a person aged 18 to 75 in good health. The CDR3 is CASSSKASGSATGELFF. DNA for the CDR3: TGTGCCAGCAGCTCGAAGGCCAGCGGGAGTGCCACCGGGGAGCTGTTTTTT.